This T cell receptor beta chain was sequenced during a study of T cell repertoires in cytomegalovirus infection. On the study more broadly: CMV infection and matching HLA type were both indicated by public TCR beta signatures.

V lost 0 bases and J 0 bases, leaving 15 bases between the germline ends. This CDR3 comprises 18 residues. The germline gives CDR1 LGHNT, CDR2 FRNRAP. MiXCR, applied by TCRdb to the reads, yields one record per CDR3 protein. This repertoire shows some 240,000 distinct CDR3 sequences, approximately 15% found once; its top ten account for roughly 50%. The origin of this receptor is a human donor in good health (CMV status not recorded). Some clones in this sample may be carry-over from other donors' samples. This rearrangement joins TRBV12-5 to TRBJ2-1; no clear D gene. Sequencing was carried out using CD8+ T cells from PBMCs. The CDR3 loop is CASGLVNPGWSSYNEQFF. The CDR3 nucleotides are TGTGCTAGTGGTTTGGTAAACCCCGGCTGGAGCTCCTACAATGAGCAGTTCTTC.